A single sample is the source of the 2 T cell receptor beta chains below, sequenced in a study of cytomegalovirus exposure and HLA in healthy donors. Amplification used 60 Vbeta primers and 13 Jbeta primers. The data were produced by immunoSEQ multiplex PCR, yet TCRdb's version contains in-frame clones alone and is incomplete. This listing includes fewer than 100,000 clones. Sequenced material: PBMCs. Receptors were obtained from a woman aged 55 to 70 in good health and CMV-seronegative.

This sequence joins TRBV6-4 and TRBJ2-3, with a weak D call TRBD2 (5 bases). V was clipped by 1 base and J by 3 bases, with 14 bases between them. Germline V lookup: CDR1 MRHNA, CDR2 SNTAGT. The CDR3 loop spans 16 amino acids. The CDR3 DNA is TGTGCCAGCAGTGACTTCCCGGAGGCGGATACAGATACGCAGTATTTT. It specifies CASSDFPEADTDTQYF.

The chain employs TRBV15 and TRBJ2-6; 8 bases match TRBD1. The trim removed 3 bases at V and 4 bases at J, leaving 11 bases unmatched. There are 18 residues in the CDR3. Germline V lookup: CDR1 LNHNV, CDR2 YYDKDF (reference sequence). CDR3 in DNA: TGTGCCACCAGCAGTCCTTCCAGGGGGCAGGCCGGGGCCAACGTCCTGACTTTC. Translating gives CATSSPSRGQAGANVLTF.